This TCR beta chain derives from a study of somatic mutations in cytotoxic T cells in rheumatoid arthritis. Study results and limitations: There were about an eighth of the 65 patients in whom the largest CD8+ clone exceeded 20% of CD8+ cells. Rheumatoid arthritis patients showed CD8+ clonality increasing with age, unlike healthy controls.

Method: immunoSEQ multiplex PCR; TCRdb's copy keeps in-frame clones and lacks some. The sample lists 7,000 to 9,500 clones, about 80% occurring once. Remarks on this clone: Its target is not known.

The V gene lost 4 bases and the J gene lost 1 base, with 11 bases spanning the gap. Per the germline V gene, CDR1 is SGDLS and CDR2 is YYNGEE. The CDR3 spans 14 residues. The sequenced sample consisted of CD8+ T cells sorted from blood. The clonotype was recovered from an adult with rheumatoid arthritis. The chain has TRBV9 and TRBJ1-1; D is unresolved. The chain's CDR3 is CASSPRTENTEAFF. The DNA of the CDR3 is TGTGCCAGCAGCCCCCGGACGGAGAACACTGAAGCTTTCTTT.